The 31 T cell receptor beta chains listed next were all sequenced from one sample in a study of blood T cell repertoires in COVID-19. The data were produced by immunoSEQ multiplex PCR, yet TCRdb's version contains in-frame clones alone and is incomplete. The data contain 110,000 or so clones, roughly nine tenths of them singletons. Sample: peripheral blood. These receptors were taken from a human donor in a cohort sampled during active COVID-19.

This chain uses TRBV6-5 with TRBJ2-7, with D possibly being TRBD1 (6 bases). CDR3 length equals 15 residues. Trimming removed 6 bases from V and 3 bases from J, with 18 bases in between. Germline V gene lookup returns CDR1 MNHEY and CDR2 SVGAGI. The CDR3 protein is CASSPIPGQHYEQYF. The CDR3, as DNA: TGTGCCAGCAGCCCAATCCCCGGACAGCACTACGAGCAGTACTTC.

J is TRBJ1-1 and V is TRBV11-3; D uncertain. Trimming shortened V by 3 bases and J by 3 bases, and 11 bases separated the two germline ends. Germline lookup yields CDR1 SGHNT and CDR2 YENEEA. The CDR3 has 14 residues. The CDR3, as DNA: TGTGCCAGCAGCTTGTCTGAAACGGACACTGAAGCTTTCTTT. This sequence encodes CASSLSETDTEAFF.

The DNA of the CDR3 is TGTGCCAGCAGCTTCGGACAGGGGCACACAGATACGCAGTATTTT. Encoded protein: CASSFGQGHTDTQYF. The gene calls are TRBV5-8 and TRBJ2-3; 9 bases map to TRBD1. This CDR3 spans 15 amino acids. The germline CDR1 and CDR2 sequences are SGHTS and YDEGEE. With V trimmed by 2 bases and J by 2 bases, 3 bases remained unmatched.

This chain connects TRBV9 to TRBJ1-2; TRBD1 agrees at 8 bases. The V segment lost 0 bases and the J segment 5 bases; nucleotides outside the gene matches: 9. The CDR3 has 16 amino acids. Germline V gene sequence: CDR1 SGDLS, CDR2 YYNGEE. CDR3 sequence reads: CASSVAQGAEGYGYTF. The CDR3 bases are TGTGCCAGCAGCGTAGCCCAGGGGGCTGAGGGATATGGCTACACCTTC. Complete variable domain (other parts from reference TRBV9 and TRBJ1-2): DSGVTQTPKHLITATGQRVTLRCSPRSGDLSVYWYQQSLDQGLQFLIQYYNGEERAKGNILERFSAQQFPDLHSELNLSSLELGDSALYFCASSVAQGAEGYGYTFGSGTRLTVV.

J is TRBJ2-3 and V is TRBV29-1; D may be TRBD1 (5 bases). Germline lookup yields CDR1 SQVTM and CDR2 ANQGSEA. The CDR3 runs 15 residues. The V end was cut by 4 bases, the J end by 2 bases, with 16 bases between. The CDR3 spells CSVGVRTRATDTQYF. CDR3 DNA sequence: TGCAGCGTTGGGGTCCGGACCAGGGCCACAGATACGCAGTATTTT.

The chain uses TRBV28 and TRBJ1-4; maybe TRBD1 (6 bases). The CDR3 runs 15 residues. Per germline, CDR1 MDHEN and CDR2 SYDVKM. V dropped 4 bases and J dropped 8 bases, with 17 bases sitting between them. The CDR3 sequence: CASSSGTRHLEKLFF. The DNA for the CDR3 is TGTGCCAGCAGTTCCGGGACACGACATTTGGAAAAACTGTTTTTT.

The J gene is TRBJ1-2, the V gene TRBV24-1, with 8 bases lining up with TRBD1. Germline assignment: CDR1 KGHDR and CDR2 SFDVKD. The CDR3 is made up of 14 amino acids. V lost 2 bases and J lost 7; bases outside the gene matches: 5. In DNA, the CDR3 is TGTGCCACCAGTGATTCCGGGACAGGAGGTGGCTACACCTTC. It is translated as CATSDSGTGGGYTF.

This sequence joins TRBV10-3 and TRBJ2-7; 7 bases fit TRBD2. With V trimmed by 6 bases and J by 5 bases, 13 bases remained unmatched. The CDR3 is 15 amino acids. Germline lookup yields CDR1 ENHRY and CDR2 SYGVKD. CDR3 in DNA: TGTGCCATCAGCCCCCGGTCGAGGGAGGGAGACGAGCAGTACTTC. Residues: CAISPRSREGDEQYF.

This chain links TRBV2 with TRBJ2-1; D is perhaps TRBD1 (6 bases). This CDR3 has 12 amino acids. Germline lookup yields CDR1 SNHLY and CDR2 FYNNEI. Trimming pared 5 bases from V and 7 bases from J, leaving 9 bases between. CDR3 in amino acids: CASSRQGNEQFF. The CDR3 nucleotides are TGTGCCAGCAGTCGCCAGGGGAATGAGCAGTTCTTC.

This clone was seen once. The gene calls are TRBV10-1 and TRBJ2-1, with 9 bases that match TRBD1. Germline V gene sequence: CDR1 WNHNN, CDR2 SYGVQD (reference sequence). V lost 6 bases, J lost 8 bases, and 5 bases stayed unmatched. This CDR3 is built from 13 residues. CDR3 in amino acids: CASSRTGVDEQFF. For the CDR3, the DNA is TGCGCCAGCAGCAGGACAGGGGTGGATGAGCAGTTCTTC.

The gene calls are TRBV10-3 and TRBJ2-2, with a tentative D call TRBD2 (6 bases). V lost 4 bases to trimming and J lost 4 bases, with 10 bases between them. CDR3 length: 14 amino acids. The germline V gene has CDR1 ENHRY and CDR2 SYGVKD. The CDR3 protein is CAISVGGSTGELFF. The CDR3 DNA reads TGTGCCATCAGTGTTGGGGGGTCCACCGGGGAGCTGTTTTTT.

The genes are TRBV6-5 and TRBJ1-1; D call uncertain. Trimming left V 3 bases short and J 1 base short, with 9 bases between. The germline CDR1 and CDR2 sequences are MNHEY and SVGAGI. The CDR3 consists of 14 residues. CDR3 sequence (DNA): TGTGCCAGCAGTTATTTTGACAAGAACACTGAAGCTTTCTTT. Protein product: CASSYFDKNTEAFF.

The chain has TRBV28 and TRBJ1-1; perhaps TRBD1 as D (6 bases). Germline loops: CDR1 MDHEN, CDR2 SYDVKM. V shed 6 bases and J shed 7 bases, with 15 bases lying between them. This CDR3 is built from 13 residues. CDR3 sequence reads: CASSGGGQDEAFF. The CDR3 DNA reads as TGTGCCAGCAGCGGGGGGGGACAAGATGAAGCTTTCTTT.

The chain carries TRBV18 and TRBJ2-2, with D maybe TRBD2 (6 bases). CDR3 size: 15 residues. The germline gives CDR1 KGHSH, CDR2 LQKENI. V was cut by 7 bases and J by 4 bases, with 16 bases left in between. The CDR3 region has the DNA TGTGCCAGCTTGCTGTCCGGGACTTTCACCGGGGAGCTGTTTTTT. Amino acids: CASLLSGTFTGELFF.

The CDR3 loop reads CSVIPNTEAFF. CDR3 nucleotide sequence: TGCAGTGTAATCCCGAACACTGAAGCTTTCTTT. This sequence joins TRBV20-1 and TRBJ1-1; D is unclear. Between the trimmed V and J ends, which lost 7 bases and 1 base, there was a span of 7 bases. Germline lookup yields CDR1 DFQATT and CDR2 SNEGSKA (reference sequence). The CDR3 extends over 11 amino acids.

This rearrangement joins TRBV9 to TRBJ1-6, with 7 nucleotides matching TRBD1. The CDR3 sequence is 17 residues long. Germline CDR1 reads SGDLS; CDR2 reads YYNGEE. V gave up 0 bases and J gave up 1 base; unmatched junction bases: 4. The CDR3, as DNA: TGTGCCAGCAGCGTAGAACAGGGGATTTCCTATAATTCACCCCTCCACTTT. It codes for CASSVEQGISYNSPLHF.

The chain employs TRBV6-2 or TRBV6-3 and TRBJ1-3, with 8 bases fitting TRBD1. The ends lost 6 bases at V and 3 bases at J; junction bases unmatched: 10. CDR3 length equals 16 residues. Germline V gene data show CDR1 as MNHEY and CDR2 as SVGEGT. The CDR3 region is CASSPRTGSFGNTIYF. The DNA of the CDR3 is TGTGCCAGCAGCCCTAGGACAGGGAGTTTTGGAAACACCATATATTTT.

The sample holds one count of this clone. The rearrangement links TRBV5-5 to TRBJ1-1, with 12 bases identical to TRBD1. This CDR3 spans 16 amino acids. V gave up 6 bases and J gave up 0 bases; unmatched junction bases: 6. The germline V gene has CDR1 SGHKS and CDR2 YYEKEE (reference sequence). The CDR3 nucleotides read TGTGCCAGCACTGGGACAGGGGGCCTGCTGAACACTGAAGCTTTCTTT. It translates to CASTGTGGLLNTEAFF.

CDR3 in amino acids: CASSQELTYYNEQFF. CDR3 sequence (DNA): TGTGCCAGCAGCCAAGAGTTGACTTACTACAATGAGCAGTTCTTC. The chain employs TRBV4-2 and TRBJ2-1; D gene uncertain. CDR3 length equals 15 residues. Germline CDR1 LGHNA, CDR2 YNFKEQ. The V and J ends lost 0 bases and 3 bases respectively, with 9 bases between them.

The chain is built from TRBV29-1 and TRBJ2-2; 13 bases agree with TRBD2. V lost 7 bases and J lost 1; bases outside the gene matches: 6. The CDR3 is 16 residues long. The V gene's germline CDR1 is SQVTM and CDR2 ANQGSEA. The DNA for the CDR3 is TGCAGCGCGACCGGGACTAGCGGGAAGAACACCGGGGAGCTGTTTTTT. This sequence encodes CSATGTSGKNTGELFF.

The CDR3 sequence: CASGYPVPGGADTQYF. CDR3 coding DNA: TGTGCTAGTGGTTACCCCGTTCCAGGGGGCGCAGATACGCAGTATTTT. The rearrangement uses TRBV12-5 and TRBJ2-3; the match to TRBD1 covers 8 bases. CDR1 and CDR2 from the germline V gene are LGHNT and FRNRAP. CDR3 length equals 16 residues. Trimming took 4 bases from V and 4 from J; bases not matched to a gene: 10.

The CDR3 reads CASSPRPTGAGANVLTF. The CDR3 DNA reads TGTGCCAGCTCACCACGCCCGACAGGGGCTGGGGCCAACGTCCTGACTTTC. This chain links TRBV18 with TRBJ2-6; 8 nucleotides align to TRBD1. CDR1 is KGHSH and CDR2 is LQKENI in the germline V gene. The CDR3 contains 17 residues. V was pared by 1 base and J by 2 bases, with 4 bases of the junction left unmatched.

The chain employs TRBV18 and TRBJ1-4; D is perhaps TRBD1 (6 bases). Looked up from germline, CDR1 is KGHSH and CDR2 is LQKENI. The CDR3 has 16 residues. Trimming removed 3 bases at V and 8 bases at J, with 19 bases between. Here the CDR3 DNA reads TGTGCCAGCTCACCTGCGCAACAGGGCGGGGGAGAAAAACTGTTTTTT. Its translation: CASSPAQQGGGEKLFF.

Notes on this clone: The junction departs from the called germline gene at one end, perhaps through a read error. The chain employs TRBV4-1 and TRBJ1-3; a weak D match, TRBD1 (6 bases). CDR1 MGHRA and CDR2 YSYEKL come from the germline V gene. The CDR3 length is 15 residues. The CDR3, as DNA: TGCGCCCGCAGCCGGGGGGGGCTTTCTGGAAACACCATATATTTT. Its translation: CARSRGGLSGNTIYF.

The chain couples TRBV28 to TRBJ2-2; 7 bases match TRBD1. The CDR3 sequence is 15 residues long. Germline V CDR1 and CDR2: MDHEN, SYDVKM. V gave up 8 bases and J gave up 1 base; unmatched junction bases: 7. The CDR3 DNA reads TGTGCCAGCGGGTTGACAGGGATGAACACCGGGGAGCTGTTTTTT. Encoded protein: CASGLTGMNTGELFF.

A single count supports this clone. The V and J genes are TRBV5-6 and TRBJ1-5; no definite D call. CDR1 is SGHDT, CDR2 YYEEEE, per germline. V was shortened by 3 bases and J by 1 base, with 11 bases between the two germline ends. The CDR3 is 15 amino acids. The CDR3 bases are TGTGCCAGCAGCTCCGTCACGGGGAGCAATCAGCCCCAGCATTTT. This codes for CASSSVTGSNQPQHF.

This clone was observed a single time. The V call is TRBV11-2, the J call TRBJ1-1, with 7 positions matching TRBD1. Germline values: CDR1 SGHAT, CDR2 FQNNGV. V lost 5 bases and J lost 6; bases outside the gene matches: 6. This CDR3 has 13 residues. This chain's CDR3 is CASSTQGLAEAFF. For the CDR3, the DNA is TGTGCCAGCAGCACACAGGGGCTGGCTGAAGCTTTCTTT.

The CDR3 sequence is CASGLAQTAGYGYTF. The CDR3 DNA reads TGTGCTAGTGGTTTGGCTCAGACGGCAGGCTATGGCTACACCTTC. The gene calls are TRBV12-5 and TRBJ1-2; D is uncertain. The V gene's germline CDR1 is LGHNT and CDR2 FRNRAP. The CDR3 sequence is 15 residues long. Trimming left V 1 base short and J 4 bases short, with 13 bases between.

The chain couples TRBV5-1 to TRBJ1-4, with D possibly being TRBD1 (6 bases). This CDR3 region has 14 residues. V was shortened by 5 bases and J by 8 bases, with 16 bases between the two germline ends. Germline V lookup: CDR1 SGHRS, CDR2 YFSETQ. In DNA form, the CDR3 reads TGCGCCAGCAGACCCGGGACACTCAAAGAAAAACTGTTTTTT. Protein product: CASRPGTLKEKLFF.

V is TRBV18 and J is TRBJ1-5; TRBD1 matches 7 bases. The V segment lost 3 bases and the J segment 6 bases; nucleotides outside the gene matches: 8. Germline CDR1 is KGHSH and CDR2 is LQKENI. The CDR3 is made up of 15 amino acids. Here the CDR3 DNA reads TGTGCCAGCTCACCCGGGAAAGGGGGCGGTCAGCCCCAGCATTTT. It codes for CASSPGKGGGQPQHF.

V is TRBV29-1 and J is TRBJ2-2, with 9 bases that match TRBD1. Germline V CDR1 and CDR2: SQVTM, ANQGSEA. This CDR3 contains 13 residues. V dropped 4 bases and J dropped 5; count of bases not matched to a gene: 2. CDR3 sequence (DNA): TGCAGCGTTGGGACAGGGGCTACCGGGGAGCTGTTTTTT. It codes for CSVGTGATGELFF.